This T cell receptor (beta chain) was profiled in a study of blood T cell repertoires in COVID-19. Study overall: Acute and convalescent COVID-19 samples came from the United States, Italy and Spain. The cDNA or gDNA used as material had been derived from T cells, B-cell-depleted T cells, or PBMCs.

In the authors' methods: Counts of nucleated cells, estimated from reference gene primer amplification, were obtained. TCRdb keeps only in-frame clones here, not all; method: immunoSEQ multiplex PCR. V and J calls and clone size are copied from that table; D and trimming were computed from the DNA. Of approximately 200,000 clones in the sample, 87% were seen once. Deletions cut 3 bases from V and 5 bases from J, with 12 bases between. The CDR3 is 14 residues long. The germline V gene encodes CDR1 SGHDT and CDR2 YYEEEE. This clone was seen only once. The TCR comes from a man between 60 and 75 years old who had recovered from COVID-19. Specimen: peripheral blood. V usage is TRBV5-6 and J usage is TRBJ1-5; possibly TRBD1 for D (6 bases). CDR3: CASSSGVGDQPQHF. The CDR3 nucleotides read TGTGCCAGCAGCTCAGGGGTTGGAGATCAGCCCCAGCATTTT. The variable domain in full, with the rest retrieved from reference TRBV5-6 and TRBJ1-5, is DAGVTQSPTHLIKTRGQQVTLRCSPKSGHDTVSWYQQALGQGPQFIFQYYEEEERQRGNFPDRFSGHQFPNYSSELNVNALLLGDSALYLCASSSGVGDQPQHFGDGTRLSIL.